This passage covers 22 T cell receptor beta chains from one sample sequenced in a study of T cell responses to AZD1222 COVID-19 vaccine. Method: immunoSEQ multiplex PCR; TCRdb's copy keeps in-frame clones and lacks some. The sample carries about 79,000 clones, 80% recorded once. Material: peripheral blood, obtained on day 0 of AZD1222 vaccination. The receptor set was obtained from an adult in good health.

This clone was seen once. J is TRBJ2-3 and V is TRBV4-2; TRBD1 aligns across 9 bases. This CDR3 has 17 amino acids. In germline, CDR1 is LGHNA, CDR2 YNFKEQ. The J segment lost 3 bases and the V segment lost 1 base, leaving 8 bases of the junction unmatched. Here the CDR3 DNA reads TGTGCCAGCAGCCAAGCACACACCGGGACAGGGACAGATACGCAGTATTTT. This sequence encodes CASSQAHTGTGTDTQYF.

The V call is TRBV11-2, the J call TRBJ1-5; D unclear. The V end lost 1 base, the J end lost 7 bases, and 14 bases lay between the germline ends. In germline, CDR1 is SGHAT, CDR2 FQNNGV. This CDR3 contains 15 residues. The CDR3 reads CASSLGSGNGQPQHF. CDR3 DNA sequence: TGTGCCAGCAGCTTAGGTTCGGGGAACGGGCAGCCCCAGCATTTT.

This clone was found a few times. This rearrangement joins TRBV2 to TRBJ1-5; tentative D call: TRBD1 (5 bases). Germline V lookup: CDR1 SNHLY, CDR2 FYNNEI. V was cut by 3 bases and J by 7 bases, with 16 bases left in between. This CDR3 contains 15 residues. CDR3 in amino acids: CASSERWGSPQPQHF. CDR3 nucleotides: TGTGCCAGCAGTGAGAGGTGGGGGAGCCCACAGCCCCAGCATTTT. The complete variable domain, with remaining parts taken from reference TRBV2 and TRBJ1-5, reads EPEVTQTPSHQVTQMGQEVILRCVPISNHLYFYWYRQILGQKVEFLVSFYNNEISEKSEIFDDQFSVERPDGSNFTLKIRSTKLEDSAMYFCASSERWGSPQPQHFGDGTRLSIL.

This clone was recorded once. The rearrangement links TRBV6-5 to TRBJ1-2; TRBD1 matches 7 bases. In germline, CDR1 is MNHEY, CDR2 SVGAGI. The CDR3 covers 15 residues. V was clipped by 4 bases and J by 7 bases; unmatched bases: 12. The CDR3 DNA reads TGTGCCAGCAGTTCTTCAAGACAGGGCCAGAGTGGCTACACCTTC. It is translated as CASSSSRQGQSGYTF.

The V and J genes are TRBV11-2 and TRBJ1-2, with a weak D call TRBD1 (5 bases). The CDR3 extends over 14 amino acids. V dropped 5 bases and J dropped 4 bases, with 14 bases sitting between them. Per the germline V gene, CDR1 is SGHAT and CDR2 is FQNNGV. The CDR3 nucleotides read TGTGCCAGCAGCACCGGGGGAGAAGGCTATGGCTACACCTTC. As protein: CASSTGGEGYGYTF.

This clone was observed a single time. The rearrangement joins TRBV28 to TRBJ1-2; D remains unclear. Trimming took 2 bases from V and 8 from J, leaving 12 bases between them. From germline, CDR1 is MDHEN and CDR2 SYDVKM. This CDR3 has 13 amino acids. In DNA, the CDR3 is TGTGCCAGCAGTTTAGACCCTATGGAGGGCTACACCTTC. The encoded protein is CASSLDPMEGYTF.

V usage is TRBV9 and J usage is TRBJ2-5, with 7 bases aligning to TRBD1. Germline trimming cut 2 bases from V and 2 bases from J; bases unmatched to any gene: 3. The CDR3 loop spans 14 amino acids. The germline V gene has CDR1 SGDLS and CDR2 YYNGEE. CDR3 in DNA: TGTGCCAGCAGCGTGTCACAGGGGCAAGAGACCCAGTACTTC. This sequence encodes CASSVSQGQETQYF.

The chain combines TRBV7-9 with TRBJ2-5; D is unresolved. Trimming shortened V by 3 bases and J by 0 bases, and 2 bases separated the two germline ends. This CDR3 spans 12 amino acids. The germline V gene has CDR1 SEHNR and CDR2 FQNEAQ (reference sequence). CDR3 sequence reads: CASSLNQETQYF. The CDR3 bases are TGTGCCAGCAGCTTGAACCAAGAGACCCAGTACTTC.

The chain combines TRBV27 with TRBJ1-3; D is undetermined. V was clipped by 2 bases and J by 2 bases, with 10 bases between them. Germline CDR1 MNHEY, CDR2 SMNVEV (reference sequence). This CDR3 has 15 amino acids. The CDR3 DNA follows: TGTGCCAGCAGTTTAAGCCGGGGAGCTGGAAACACCATATATTTT. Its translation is CASSLSRGAGNTIYF.

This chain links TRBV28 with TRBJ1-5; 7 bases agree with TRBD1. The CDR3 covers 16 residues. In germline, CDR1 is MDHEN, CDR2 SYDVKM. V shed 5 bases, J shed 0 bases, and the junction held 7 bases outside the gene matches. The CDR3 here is CASSPGEGASNQPQHF. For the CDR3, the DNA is TGTGCCAGCAGTCCCGGGGAGGGGGCTAGCAATCAGCCCCAGCATTTT.

The CDR3 region is CASSLGQGAGNTIYF. The CDR3 region has the DNA TGCGCCAGCAGCTTGGGACAGGGAGCAGGAAACACCATATATTTT. This chain joins TRBV5-1 and TRBJ1-3, with 7 bases matching TRBD1. This CDR3 contains 15 residues. Germline CDR1 SGHRS, CDR2 YFSETQ. Germline trimming cut 0 bases from V and 4 bases from J; bases unmatched to any gene: 4.

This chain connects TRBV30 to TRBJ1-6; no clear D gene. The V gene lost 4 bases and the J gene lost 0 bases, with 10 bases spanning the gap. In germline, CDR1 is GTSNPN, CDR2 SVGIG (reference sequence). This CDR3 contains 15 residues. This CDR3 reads CAWISGSSYNSPLHF. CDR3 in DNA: TGTGCCTGGATCTCGGGCAGCTCCTATAATTCACCCCTCCACTTT.

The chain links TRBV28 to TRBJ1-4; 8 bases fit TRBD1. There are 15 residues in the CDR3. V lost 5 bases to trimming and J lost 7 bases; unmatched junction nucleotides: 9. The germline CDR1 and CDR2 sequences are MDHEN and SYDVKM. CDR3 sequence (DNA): TGTGCCAGCAGTCCCAGGACAGGGTTGGTTGAAAAACTGTTTTTT. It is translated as CASSPRTGLVEKLFF.

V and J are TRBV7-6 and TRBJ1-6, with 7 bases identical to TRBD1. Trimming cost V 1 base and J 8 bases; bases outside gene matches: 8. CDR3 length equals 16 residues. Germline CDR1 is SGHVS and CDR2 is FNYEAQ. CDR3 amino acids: CASSLGNRGSDSPLHF. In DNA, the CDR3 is TGTGCCAGCAGCTTAGGGAACAGGGGATCTGATTCACCCCTCCACTTT.

The chain's CDR3 is CASSSRGNNQPQHF. Here the CDR3 DNA reads TGTGCCAGCAGCTCCAGGGGGAATAATCAGCCCCAGCATTTT. The V and J genes are TRBV7-6 and TRBJ1-5; TRBD1 agrees at 7 bases. V lost 4 bases to trimming and J lost 4 bases; unmatched junction nucleotides: 4. The CDR3 spans 14 residues. Germline V gene sequence: CDR1 SGHVS, CDR2 FNYEAQ.

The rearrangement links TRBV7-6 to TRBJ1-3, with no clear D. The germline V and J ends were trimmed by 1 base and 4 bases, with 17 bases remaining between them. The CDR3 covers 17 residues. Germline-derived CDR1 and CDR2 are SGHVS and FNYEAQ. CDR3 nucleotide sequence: TGTGCCAGCAGCTTAGTTATTACCGGGTCCGTCGGAAACACCATATATTTT. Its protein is CASSLVITGSVGNTIYF.

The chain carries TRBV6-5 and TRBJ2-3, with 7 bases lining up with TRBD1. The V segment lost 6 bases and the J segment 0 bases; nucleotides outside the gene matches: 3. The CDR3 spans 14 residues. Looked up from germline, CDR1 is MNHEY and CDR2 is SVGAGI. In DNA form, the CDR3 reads TGTGCCAGCAGCACAGGGGTTAGCACAGATACGCAGTATTTT. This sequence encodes CASSTGVSTDTQYF.

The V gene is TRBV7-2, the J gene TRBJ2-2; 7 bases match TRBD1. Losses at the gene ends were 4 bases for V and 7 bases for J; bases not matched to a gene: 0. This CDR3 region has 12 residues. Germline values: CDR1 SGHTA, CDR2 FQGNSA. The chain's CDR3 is CASSWTGGELFF. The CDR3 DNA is TGTGCCAGCAGCTGGACAGGCGGGGAGCTGTTTTTT. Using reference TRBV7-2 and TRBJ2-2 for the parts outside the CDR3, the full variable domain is GAGVSQSPSNKVTEKGKDVELRCDPISGHTALYWYRQSLGQGLEFLIYFQGNSAPDKSGLPSDRFSAERTGGSVSTLTIQRTQQEDSAVYLCASSWTGGELFFGEGSRLTVL.

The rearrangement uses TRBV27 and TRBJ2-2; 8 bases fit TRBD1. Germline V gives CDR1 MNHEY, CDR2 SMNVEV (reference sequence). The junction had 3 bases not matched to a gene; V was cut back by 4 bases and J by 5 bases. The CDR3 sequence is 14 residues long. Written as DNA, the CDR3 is TGTGCCAGCAGTTCCTACAGGGGGACCGGGGAGCTGTTTTTT. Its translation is CASSSYRGTGELFF.

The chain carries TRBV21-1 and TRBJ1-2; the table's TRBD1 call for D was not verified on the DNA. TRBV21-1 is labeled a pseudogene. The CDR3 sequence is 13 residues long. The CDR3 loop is CASSKGASYGYTF. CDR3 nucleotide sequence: TGTGCCAGCAGCAAAGGGGCCTCCTATGGCTACACCTTC.

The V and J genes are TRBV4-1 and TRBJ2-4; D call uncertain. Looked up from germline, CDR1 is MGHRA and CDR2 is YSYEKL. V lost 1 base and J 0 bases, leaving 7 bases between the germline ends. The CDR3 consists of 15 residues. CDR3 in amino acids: CASSQGSIAKNIQYF. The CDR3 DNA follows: TGCGCCAGCAGCCAAGGGAGCATAGCCAAAAACATTCAGTACTTC.

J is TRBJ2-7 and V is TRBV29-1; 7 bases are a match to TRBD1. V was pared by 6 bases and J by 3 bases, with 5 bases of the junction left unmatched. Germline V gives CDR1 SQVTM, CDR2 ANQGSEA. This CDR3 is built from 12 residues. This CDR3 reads CSVMGQFYEQYF. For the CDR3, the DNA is TGCAGCGTGATGGGACAGTTCTACGAGCAGTACTTC.